What follows is one T cell receptor (beta chain) and its context. Its antigen is currently unknown. CDR1 and CDR2 from the germline V gene are SGHVS and FQNEAQ. CDR3 length equals 15 residues. V lost 3 bases and J 7 bases, leaving 15 bases between the germline ends. Likely unrecorded immune exposures existed in these nominally healthy donors. The record originates from a study of cytomegalovirus exposure and HLA in healthy donors. Study-wide results and limits: As a later analysis revealed, the rate of TCR association differed by HLA locus, with DRB1 most and HLA-C fewest.

The PCR had 60 Vbeta and 13 Jbeta primers. Profiled with immunoSEQ multiplex PCR; TCRdb holds only in-frame clones, not every one. This sample has roughly 98,000 clones; approximately 80% occur once, and the top ten carry about 3.5%. The receptor was derived from a man in his forties or fifties in good health and CMV-seronegative. The sequencing sample was made of PBMCs. The V and J genes are TRBV7-8 and TRBJ2-2; a weak D match, TRBD2 (6 bases). The CDR3, as DNA: TGTGCCAGCAGCTTGGTCGTGGGGGGAAACGGGGAGCTGTTTTTT. Translation: CASSLVVGGNGELFF.